One sample yielded the 20 T cell receptor beta chains listed below, sequenced in a study of blood T cell repertoires in COVID-19. The data were produced by immunoSEQ multiplex PCR, yet TCRdb's version contains in-frame clones alone and is incomplete. The sample contains about 440,000 clones, 87% of which appear only once. The sequencing input was PBMCs or T cells enriched from blood (not recorded which). Source of these receptors: a woman aged 18 to 35 with acute COVID-19.

The chain has TRBV15 and TRBJ2-5, with 7 bases aligning to TRBD1. V was pared by 6 bases and J by 5 bases, with 9 bases of the junction left unmatched. From germline, CDR1 is LNHNV and CDR2 YYDKDF (reference sequence). The CDR3 runs 14 residues. CDR3 bases: TGTGCCACCAGGAAGACAGGGAGTGGGGAGACCCAGTACTTC. Amino acids: CATRKTGSGETQYF.

The genes are TRBV19 and TRBJ1-2; D gene uncertain. The CDR3 has 11 amino acids. Germline CDR1 and CDR2: LNHDA and SQIVND (reference sequence). V was clipped by 7 bases and J by 7 bases, with 10 bases between them. The CDR3 DNA follows: TGTGCCAGTACCTCCCGTTTTGGCTACACCTTC. Amino acids: CASTSRFGYTF.

The chain employs TRBV4-1 and TRBJ2-1, with TRBD2 identical over 10 bases. The CDR3 is 14 residues long. CDR1 and CDR2 from the germline V gene are MGHRA and YSYEKL. With 1 base clipped from V and 12 bases from J, the junction kept 6 bases outside the gene matches. This chain's CDR3 is CASSQVERGGRQFF. In DNA form, the CDR3 reads TGCGCCAGCAGCCAAGTGGAGCGGGGGGGCCGGCAGTTCTTC.

The chain's CDR3 is CASSEFGLAGGIDYNEQFF. Here the CDR3 DNA reads TGTGCCAGTAGCGAATTTGGACTAGCGGGAGGTATCGACTACAATGAGCAGTTCTTC. The genes are TRBV19 and TRBJ2-1, with TRBD2 matching over 14 bases. The junction had 13 bases not matched to a gene; V was cut back by 6 bases and J by 3 bases. The CDR3 covers 19 residues. The V gene's germline CDR1 is LNHDA and CDR2 SQIVND (reference sequence).

The chain couples TRBV12-3 or TRBV12-4 to TRBJ1-5; D unresolved. Trimming took off 1 base at V and 7 bases at J, with 8 bases between the two ends. This CDR3 comprises 13 residues. CDR3 in DNA: TGTGCCAGCAGTTTAGAGCGGTACCAGCCCCAGCATTTT. Protein: CASSLERYQPQHF.

This clone was picked up one time. This specimen includes other DNA sequences encoding the same CDR3. The rearrangement links TRBV11-2 to TRBJ2-1; possibly TRBD2 for D (5 bases). The CDR3 is 15 amino acids. Trimming removed 5 bases from V and 0 bases from J, with 11 bases in between. In germline, CDR1 is SGHAT, CDR2 FQNNGV. Here the CDR3 reads CASSLGRGSYNEQFF. The CDR3 bases are TGTGCCAGCAGCCTAGGTCGGGGCTCCTACAATGAGCAGTTCTTC.

The rearrangement links TRBV29-1 to TRBJ1-1; weak D call: TRBD1 (6 bases). The CDR3 covers 15 residues. Germline-derived CDR1 and CDR2 are SQVTM and ANQGSEA. Between the trimmed V and J ends, which lost 3 bases and 4 bases, there was a span of 18 bases. The CDR3 DNA reads TGCAGCGTTGAGGGTCGGGGGGCCGGTGGCACTGAAGCTTTCTTT. It yields the protein CSVEGRGAGGTEAFF.

The chain recombines TRBV28 with TRBJ2-7; D is unresolved. This CDR3 region has 13 residues. The germline V gene has CDR1 MDHEN and CDR2 SYDVKM. The ends were cut back, 7 bases at V and 6 bases at J, with 16 bases in the middle. CDR3 DNA: TGTGCCAGCACCCTTGCATTTTCCGGCGAGCAGTACTTC. This sequence encodes CASTLAFSGEQYF.

The CDR3 protein is CASSLYLGTGNEKLFF. For the CDR3, the DNA is TGTGCCAGCAGTTTATATCTAGGGACAGGGAATGAAAAACTGTTTTTT. V usage is TRBV28 and J usage is TRBJ1-4; 9 bases line up with TRBD1. Unmatched junction bases numbered 5, after V lost 1 base and J lost 5 bases. Germline assignment: CDR1 MDHEN and CDR2 SYDVKM. There are 16 residues in the CDR3. Full variable domain (rest looked up from reference TRBV28 and TRBJ1-4): DVKVTQSSRYLVKRTGEKVFLECVQDMDHENMFWYRQDPGLGLRLIYFSYDVKMKEKGDIPEGYSVSREKKERFSLILESASTNQTSMYLCASSLYLGTGNEKLFFGSGTQLSVL.

This clone was observed once. J is TRBJ2-7 and V is TRBV28; 7 bases fit TRBD1. J gave up 0 bases and V 6 bases, and 11 bases lay outside the gene matches. The CDR3 is 16 amino acids. Germline values: CDR1 MDHEN, CDR2 SYDVKM. Here the CDR3 reads CASSPSGQAHSYEQYF. CDR3 nucleotides: TGTGCCAGCAGCCCAAGCGGACAGGCCCACTCCTACGAGCAGTACTTC.

The genes are TRBV19 and TRBJ1-2; 7 nucleotides align to TRBD1. Germline CDR1 and CDR2: LNHDA and SQIVND (reference sequence). The length of the CDR3 is 13 residues. The trim removed 5 bases at V and 9 bases at J, leaving 9 bases unmatched. The CDR3 is CASSQQRQGSYTF. CDR3 coding DNA: TGTGCCAGTAGTCAACAACGACAGGGAAGCTACACCTTC.

The chain recombines TRBV6-5 with TRBJ2-7; 9 bases are shared with TRBD2. V dropped 2 bases and J dropped 5; count of bases not matched to a gene: 7. The germline V gene encodes CDR1 MNHEY and CDR2 SVGAGI. The CDR3 runs 15 residues. CDR3 DNA sequence: TGTGCCAGCAGTTACGTTAGCGGGGGTATCAACGAGCAGTACTTC. This translates into CASSYVSGGINEQYF.

This chain connects TRBV18 to TRBJ1-1; a weak D match, TRBD1 (6 bases). The V end was cut by 6 bases, the J end by 0 bases, with 11 bases between. In germline, CDR1 is KGHSH, CDR2 LQKENI. The CDR3 loop spans 14 amino acids. CDR3 nucleotides: TGTGCCAGCTCCGTGGACAGTATGAACACTGAAGCTTTCTTT. It encodes CASSVDSMNTEAFF. Variable domain in full (rest from reference TRBV18 and TRBJ1-1): NAGVMQNPRHLVRRRGQEARLRCSPMKGHSHVYWYRQLPEEGLKFMVYLQKENIIDESGMPKERFSAEFPKEGPSILRIQQVVRGDSAAYFCASSVDSMNTEAFFGQGTRLTVV.

This clone showed up just once. J is TRBJ2-1 and V is TRBV24-1; 11 bases are a match to TRBD2. Trimming removed 3 bases from V and 6 bases from J; junction bases left unmatched: 9. Germline CDR1 reads KGHDR; CDR2 reads SFDVKD. This CDR3 contains 17 residues. The chain's CDR3 is CATSDRITSGRINEQFF. The CDR3 DNA reads TGTGCCACCAGTGATCGGATTACTAGCGGGAGAATCAATGAGCAGTTCTTC.

The gene calls are TRBV7-9 and TRBJ2-3; D ambiguous. The CDR3 length is 14 residues. V lost 3 bases and J 1 base, leaving 8 bases between the germline ends. The germline V gene encodes CDR1 SEHNR and CDR2 FQNEAQ (reference sequence). The CDR3 bases are TGTGCCAGCAGCTTGGGCTCGGGCACAGATACGCAGTATTTT. Its translation is CASSLGSGTDTQYF.

The rearrangement joins TRBV3-1 (or the pseudogene TRBV3-2) to TRBJ1-6, with D perhaps TRBD1 (6 bases). This CDR3 is 16 amino acids long. Trimming stripped 1 base from V and 2 bases from J, with 9 bases between. Germline CDR1 reads LGHDT; CDR2 reads YNNKEL (reference sequence). The CDR3 is CASSQVRQAYNSPLHF. CDR3 sequence (DNA): TGTGCCAGCAGCCAAGTCCGACAGGCCTATAATTCACCCCTCCACTTT.

This clone has a single count. The rearrangement joins TRBV30 to TRBJ2-6; a possible D gene is TRBD1 (7 bases). The CDR3 runs to 16 residues. Trimming left V 4 bases short and J 2 bases short, with 15 bases between. The V gene's germline CDR1 is GTSNPN and CDR2 SVGIG (reference sequence). The CDR3 DNA sequence: TGTGCCTGGAAATCCAGGGGGGTAACTGGGGCCAACGTCCTGACTTTC. It codes for CAWKSRGVTGANVLTF.

The chain links TRBV28 to TRBJ2-3; TRBD2 agrees at 12 bases. V shed 5 bases and J 3 bases; nucleotides not matched to a gene: 3. The CDR3 has 15 amino acids. Germline CDR1 reads MDHEN; CDR2 reads SYDVKM. The CDR3 region is CASSILAGGTDTQYF. DNA for the CDR3: TGTGCCAGCAGTATTCTAGCGGGAGGGACAGATACGCAGTATTTT.

This rearrangement joins TRBV5-8 to TRBJ1-5; D remains ambiguous. The V gene lost 0 bases and the J gene lost 7 bases, with 14 bases spanning the gap. The CDR3 covers 15 residues. Germline V gene lookup returns CDR1 SGHTS and CDR2 YDEGEE. The CDR3 loop reads CASSLAGDRGQPQHF. The CDR3 DNA reads as TGTGCCAGCAGCTTGGCCGGGGATCGAGGACAGCCCCAGCATTTT.

The chain employs TRBV11-2 and TRBJ2-2, with TRBD2 identical over 15 bases. Trimming cost V 1 base and J 6 bases; bases outside gene matches: 3. CDR1 SGHAT and CDR2 FQNNGV come from the germline V gene. The CDR3 runs 17 residues. In nucleotides, the CDR3 is TGTGCCAGCAGCTTAGTAGGACTAGCGGGGGGGCCCGGGGAGCTGTTTTTT. Encoded protein: CASSLVGLAGGPGELFF.